The present entry profiles one TCR beta chain with its context. Its antigen is still unknown. These data come from a study of T cell responses to AZD1222 COVID-19 vaccine. Findings and caveats of the study: Repertoire samples came only from after the peak T cell response. Baseline testing showed seropositivity in only a handful of AZD1222 recipients.

This CDR3 region has 17 residues. Per germline, CDR1 SGHAT and CDR2 FQNNGV. Trimming took off 4 bases at V and 10 bases at J, with 27 bases between the two ends. The table came from immunoSEQ multiplex PCR; TCRdb's copy has only in-frame clones and leaves some out. Of more than 95,000 clones detected, approximately 90% appear once; the ten largest clones hold around a sixth. The source is an adult in good health. The source was peripheral blood, collected on day 0 of AZD1222 vaccination. The chain is built from TRBV11-2 and TRBJ2-3; a possible D gene is TRBD2 (5 bases). CDR3 protein: CASSSERKLGALSPQYF. DNA for the CDR3: TGTGCCAGCAGCTCCGAGCGGAAACTAGGTGCATTGTCTCCGCAGTATTTT.